The entry below describes one TCR beta chain. This clonotype occurred many times. It has no known antigen specificity. No per-base quality is available; no much larger clone lies one base away. This sample is drawn from a study of T-cell reconstitution after alpha-beta-depleted transplantation in children (dated by TCRdb to 2016 to 2017). Describing the broader study: The study quantitatively tracked T-cell immune reconstitution after TCRalphabeta/CD19-depleted allogeneic hematopoietic cell transplantation in children using TCR repertoire profiling. The investigation overall reported the following: The apparently early recovery of alphabetaT-cell counts about two months after transplant reportedly depended on only several hundred rapidly expanded clones that came from non-depleted graft cells. In some patients, high TCRbeta diversity at day 60 was attributed to recipient T cells and intrathymic progenitors that had survived conditioning. The frequencies of hyperexpanded clones fell over the following months, and after one year, T-cell counts and TCRbeta diversity were mostly attributed to newly produced T cells.

To prepare the library, PCR was applied. The sequencing machine was an Illumina HiSeq 2500. To normalize quantification of the TCRbeta repertoire, the TCR libraries were built with molecular barcoding that relied on unique molecular identifiers. TCRdb passed the public sequencing reads through fastp at Q25 and MiXCR, retaining productive beta sequences. When rows share a CDR3 protein, they turn into one entry using the most common DNA and genes. This sample is represented by about 32,000 distinct CDR3 sequences; approximately 6.9% of them were singletons. The ten largest clones represent 25% to 35% of the sample. Per the germline V gene, SQVTM is the CDR1 and ANQGSEA is the CDR2. Inclusive of the bounding cysteine and phenylalanine, the CDR3 is 12 residues long. The retained sequence is limited to the CDR3, 36 bases, with the frame set at the first base. V was cut back by 7 bases and J by 0 bases, leaving a gap of 9 bases between them.

The sample's time point, from its label and the paper: day 60 (about 2 months) after transplantation. The intended sense of this specimen's treatment or condition label: allogeneic hematopoietic cell transplantation with graft depleted of TCRalphabeta T cells and CD19 B cells. TCRalphabeta/CD19-depleted allogeneic hematopoietic cell grafts were given to the transplant recipients, all of whom were children. The sequence came from a child younger than two who had a stem cell transplant for acute myeloid leukemia, so the T cells may come from the graft donor. This chain is built from TRBV29-1 and TRBJ1-1; the D region possibly corresponds to TRBD1 (5 bases align). This specimen consisted of peripheral blood, obtained 60 days after TCRalphabeta/CD19-depleted stem cell transplant. The CDR3 region: CSAGTVNTEAFF. The DNA sequence follows: TGCAGCGCCGGGACGGTGAACACTGAAGCTTTCTTT.